This T cell receptor beta chain is from a study of early T cells in non-severe SARS-CoV-2 infection (dated by TCRdb to about 2021). Broadly, across the study: Because TCR sequencing relied on bulk RNA taken from unsorted whole blood, pairing of alpha and beta chains was not possible. What the research found in general, with its limitations: VDJdb matching was skewed toward anti-spike CD8 responses and likely underestimated virus-specific expansions, missing private and CD4 specificities.

This clonotype was recorded many times. Its antigen is still unknown. Within one base of it there is no much larger clone, and no base qualities were kept. A case-control design nested within a healthcare worker cohort in London, UK, was used, with weekly nasopharyngeal swab PCR tests and blood sampling performed. Healthcare workers were recruited between 23 and 31 March 2020, during the week of the UK lockdown, and were followed weekly for up to roughly 15 weeks. Spanning cysteine to phenylalanine, the CDR3 consists of 15 amino acids. Kept here is only the CDR3 DNA, which spans 45 bases and is read in frame from base 1. Trimming removed 3 bases from V and 9 bases from J, leaving 15 bases between the germline ends. Reading the germline V gene (reference sequence) gives CDR1 LGHDT and CDR2 YNNKEL. The library was prepared using 5' RACE. Instrument on record: NextSeq 500. To correct for sequencing error and PCR bias, the TCR library protocol tagged individual cDNA molecules with unique molecular identifiers. Both TCR alpha and beta chains were sequenced, and tight co-correlation was observed between alpha and beta sequence abundances in each sample. The authors processed their data as follows. Decombinator V4 was used to annotate the V gene, J gene and CDR3 of the TCR sequences. Expanded TCRs were defined as changing significantly between any two time points under a Poisson model with p below 0.0001. Abundances of TCRs were expressed as counts per million after normalisation to the total number of TCRs sequenced in each sample. MAIT TCRs were defined by TRAV1-2 paired with TRAJ12, TRAJ20 or TRAJ33, and iNKT TCRs by TRAV10 paired with TRAJ18. VDJdb, accessed 1 November 2021, was searched for CMV, EBV and SARS-CoV-2 annotated TCRs, excluding TCRs annotated for multiple antigens. TCRdb cleaned the public reads at Q25 with fastp, built clones with MiXCR and kept in-frame beta chains. Every entry covers one CDR3 protein and lists the most common genes and DNA from its rows. V and J calls and clone size were set by TCRdb, not the authors. Counted in this sample were under 85,000 distinct CDR3 sequences; approximately 12% of them appeared once. The ten largest clonotypes hold roughly 6.8% of the sample.

The sequence is built from TRBV3-1 and TRBJ1-6; possibly the D gene is TRBD1, per 6 matching bases. Sequencing was carried out using whole blood. The receptor comes from an adult who was a healthcare worker with PCR-confirmed SARS-CoV-2 infection or an uninfected control (not recorded which). The nucleotides are TGTGCCAGCAGCCAGGCGGGACATTCCGGTTCACCCCTCCACTTT. The translation is CASSQAGHSGSPLHF.